The entry below describes one T cell receptor (beta chain). CDR3 length: 15 amino acids. Per germline, CDR1 SGHVS and CDR2 FQNEAQ. V was pared by 5 bases and J by 1 base, with 5 bases of the junction left unmatched. The sample belongs to a study of blood T cell repertoires in COVID-19. TCRdb's table, derived via immunoSEQ multiplex PCR, lists solely in-frame clones and lacks some. The table includes some 270,000 clones, about 90% detected once. Recruitment covered 20 to 25 US areas and drew participants whose ages spanned roughly 18 to 90 years. Cohorts were determined from participant-reported clinical history.

This rearrangement joins TRBV7-8 to TRBJ2-3; TRBD2 matches at 8 bases. This TCR derives from a woman in her thirties or forties who had been exposed to COVID-19. Sequencing input: PBMCs or T cells enriched from blood (not recorded which). The CDR3 region is CASSPSGGRTDTQYF. As DNA, the CDR3 is TGTGCCAGCAGCCCCAGCGGGGGCCGCACAGATACGCAGTATTTT.